A single sample gave rise to the 32 T cell receptor beta chains below, sequenced in a study of human T cells and chemical hapten exposure. Time point defined: pre-sensitization, week 0. As to treatment: therapeutic diphenylcyclopropenone sensitization with weekly scalp DPC. From the RACE reads, TCRdb called clonotypes with MiXCR, one entry per CDR3 protein. Of 35,000 to 50,000 distinct CDR3 sequences in the sample, roughly 10% were seen once. The sequences come from whole blood, collected in connection with sensitization to the hapten diphenylcyclopropenone (DPC). These receptors all stem from a man aged 30 to 39 with alopecia areata. Some clones in this sample may be carry-over from other donors' samples.

The chain has TRBV5-1 and TRBJ2-3, with D uncertain. The germline V and J ends were trimmed by 4 bases and 4 bases, with 16 bases remaining between them. The CDR3 loop spans 15 amino acids. Germline lookup yields CDR1 SGHRS and CDR2 YFSETQ. This chain's CDR3 is CASSPLSGVSDTQYF. CDR3 DNA: TGCGCCAGCAGCCCTTTGAGTGGGGTCTCAGATACGCAGTATTTT.

There are a few counts of this clonotype. The chain combines TRBV13 with TRBJ2-3; 10 bases line up with TRBD1. The trim removed 5 bases at V and 2 bases at J, leaving 13 bases unmatched. Germline lookup yields CDR1 PRHDT and CDR2 FYEKMQ (reference sequence). The CDR3 is 18 residues long. CDR3: CASSGRTGGLRDTDTQYF. The CDR3 DNA sequence: TGTGCCAGCAGCGGGCGGACAGGGGGATTGAGGGACACAGATACGCAGTATTTT.

The genes are TRBV6-2 or TRBV6-3 and TRBJ1-1; D is possibly TRBD1 (6 bases). Germline CDR1 reads MNHEY; CDR2 reads SVGEGT. The CDR3 totals 15 residues. Trimming removed 2 bases at V and 5 bases at J, with 15 bases between. CDR3 bases: TGTGCCAGCAGTTACCCTGGGGGCGTGGGGACTGAAGCTTTCTTT. Residues: CASSYPGGVGTEAFF.

Many counts were recorded for this clonotype. This chain connects TRBV18 to TRBJ2-6, with 7 nucleotides matching TRBD1. CDR3 length: 17 amino acids. In germline, CDR1 is KGHSH, CDR2 LQKENI. Trimming cost V 2 bases and J 2 bases; bases outside gene matches: 6. This chain's CDR3 is CASSPKTGPTGANVLTF. The DNA for the CDR3 is TGTGCCAGCTCACCAAAGACAGGGCCCACTGGGGCCAACGTCCTGACTTTC.

This clonotype was seen a few times. In DNA, the CDR3 is TGTGCCAGCAGCTCCGACCCGAGCTCCTACGAGCAGTACTTC. Translation: CASSSDPSSYEQYF. This chain links TRBV7-7 with TRBJ2-7; no reliable D call. Trimming removed 4 bases at V and 0 bases at J, with 10 bases between. Germline V CDR1 and CDR2: SSHAT, FNYEAQ (reference sequence). The CDR3 contains 14 residues.

This clonotype was counted at least ten times. The chain employs TRBV18 and TRBJ1-5, with 8 bases aligning to TRBD1. This CDR3 is built from 15 residues. V trimming: 5 bases; J trimming: 1 base; junction bases outside the gene matches: 4. Germline loops: CDR1 KGHSH, CDR2 LQKENI. CDR3 DNA: TGTGCCAGCTCAAGGACAGGGATGAGCAATCAGCCCCAGCATTTT. Translated, it gives CASSRTGMSNQPQHF.

This clonotype was found a few times. The chain carries TRBV5-1 and TRBJ2-7, with D perhaps matching TRBD1 (6 bases). The length of the CDR3 is 13 residues. Trimming removed 3 bases at V and 2 bases at J, with 9 bases between. Germline assignment: CDR1 SGHRS and CDR2 YFSETQ. The CDR3 DNA reads as TGCGCCAGCAGCTGGGACAAACCCTACGAGCAGTACTTC. It encodes CASSWDKPYEQYF.

This clonotype was seen a handful of times. CDR3 nucleotide sequence: TGTGCCAGCAGCTTATATAGCGGGAAGAGCGATGAGCAGTTCTTC. As protein: CASSLYSGKSDEQFF. V and J are TRBV7-8 and TRBJ2-1; 8 nucleotides align to TRBD2. The trim removed 2 bases at V and 8 bases at J, leaving 8 bases unmatched. Germline CDR1 is SGHVS and CDR2 is FQNEAQ. The CDR3 is 15 amino acids. The complete variable domain, with remaining parts taken from reference TRBV7-8 and TRBJ2-1, reads GAGVSQSPRYKVAKRGQDVALRCDPISGHVSLFWYQQALGQGPEFLTYFQNEAQLDKSGLPSDRFFAERPEGSVSTLKIQRTQQEDSAVYLCASSLYSGKSDEQFFGPGTRLTVL.

This clonotype showed up many times. The genes are TRBV5-6 and TRBJ1-6; no clear D gene. Germline CDR1 is SGHDT and CDR2 is YYEEEE. Trimming removed 6 bases from V and 9 bases from J, with 16 bases in between. The CDR3 is 14 residues long. For the CDR3, the DNA is TGTGCCAGCACCACTACTTGGGGTGGTTCACCCCTCCACTTT. Translating gives CASTTTWGGSPLHF.

This clonotype has at least ten counts. The rearrangement links TRBV12-3 or TRBV12-4 to TRBJ2-4; D perhaps matches TRBD2 (5 bases). The CDR3 contains 18 residues. V gave up 3 bases and J gave up 0 bases, with 18 bases separating them. CDR3 DNA: TGTGCCAGCAGTTTTGGAGGTCAGCAAATCCTAGCCAAAAACATTCAGTACTTC. Amino acids: CASSFGGQQILAKNIQYF.

This clonotype showed up just a few times. The rearrangement joins TRBV28 to TRBJ1-1; TRBD1 matches at 9 bases. With V trimmed by 7 bases and J by 4 bases, 4 bases remained unmatched. The CDR3 spans 13 residues. Per the germline V gene, CDR1 is MDHEN and CDR2 is SYDVKM. CDR3 region: CASNRGLGTEAFF. The CDR3 DNA follows: TGTGCCAGCAACAGGGGGCTTGGCACTGAAGCTTTCTTT.

The chain couples TRBV6-2 or TRBV6-3 to TRBJ2-3, with 9 positions matching TRBD2. Germline V gene lookup returns CDR1 MNHEY and CDR2 SVGEGT. Trimming removed 6 bases from V and 2 bases from J; junction bases left unmatched: 12. The length of the CDR3 is 17 residues. The CDR3 here is CASRALAGTVPTDTQYF. In nucleotides, the CDR3 is TGTGCCAGCAGAGCTCTAGCGGGGACCGTCCCCACAGATACGCAGTATTTT.

This clonotype was seen ten or more times. The chain carries TRBV7-3 and TRBJ1-6; D gene ambiguous. Germline values: CDR1 SGHTA, CDR2 FQGTGA. The CDR3 extends over 14 amino acids. V was trimmed by 4 bases and J by 6 bases, leaving 10 bases between them. CDR3 sequence reads: CASSYLASNSPLHF. As DNA, the CDR3 is TGTGCCAGCAGCTACCTTGCCAGTAATTCACCCCTCCACTTT.

A few counts support this clonotype. The rearrangement links TRBV2 to TRBJ1-2; maybe TRBD1 (5 bases). This CDR3 comprises 12 residues. CDR1 is SNHLY and CDR2 is FYNNEI in the germline V gene. The germline V and J ends were trimmed by 7 bases and 5 bases, with 11 bases remaining between them. The chain's CDR3 is CASKIRDYGYTF. The CDR3 DNA reads as TGTGCCAGCAAGATCAGGGATTATGGCTACACCTTC.

The sample holds many counts of this clonotype. The V and J genes are TRBV9 and TRBJ1-2; no clear D. V lost 6 bases and J 4 bases, leaving 10 bases between the germline ends. CDR1 is SGDLS, CDR2 YYNGEE, per germline. The CDR3 has 12 amino acids. CDR3 loop: CASNRRPYGYTF. CDR3 nucleotides: TGTGCCAGCAATCGACGTCCCTATGGCTACACCTTC.

This sequence joins TRBV20-1 and TRBJ1-1, with D unclear. The germline V gene has CDR1 DFQATT and CDR2 SNEGSKA (reference sequence). The CDR3 is 13 residues long. With 3 bases removed from V and 6 bases from J, the gap between germline ends came to 14 bases. This CDR3 is CSASPSGLAEAFF. DNA of the CDR3: TGCAGTGCTAGTCCCTCAGGACTGGCTGAAGCTTTCTTT.

This clonotype has more than one count but fewer than ten. The gene calls are TRBV3-1 and TRBJ2-5, with D unresolved. This CDR3 has 13 residues. The V and J ends lost 4 bases and 1 base respectively, with 7 bases between them. The germline CDR1 and CDR2 sequences are LGHDT and YNNKEL (reference sequence). For the CDR3, the DNA is TGTGCCAGCAGCCCCACCCCCCAAGAGACCCAGTACTTC. This gives the protein CASSPTPQETQYF.

This clonotype was seen at least ten times. V gene TRBV18 combines with J gene TRBJ2-7; D not certain. The CDR3 extends over 14 amino acids. Looked up from germline, CDR1 is KGHSH and CDR2 is LQKENI. V was clipped by 2 bases and J by 4 bases, with 12 bases between them. The CDR3 protein is CASSPIFSSYEQYV. CDR3 bases: TGTGCCAGCTCACCAATTTTCAGCAGTTACGAGCAGTACGTC.

This chain joins TRBV6-6 and TRBJ2-7; D is unclear. V was pared by 3 bases and J by 1 base, with 7 bases between. Germline-derived CDR1 and CDR2 are MNHNY and SVGAGI (reference sequence). The CDR3 extends over 13 amino acids. For the CDR3, the DNA is TGTGCCAGCAGTTATTTAGTTTCCTACGAGCAGTACGTC. This sequence encodes CASSYLVSYEQYV.

This clonotype showed up many times. This chain uses TRBV7-9 with TRBJ1-5; 7 nucleotides match TRBD1. CDR3 length equals 16 residues. V lost 1 base to trimming and J lost 7 bases; unmatched junction nucleotides: 10. In germline, CDR1 is SEHNR, CDR2 FQNEAQ (reference sequence). DNA for the CDR3: TGTGCCAGCAGCTTAGGAGGGGGCGGTTTTGGACAGCCCCAGCATTTT. This gives the protein CASSLGGGGFGQPQHF. The variable domain in full, completed from reference TRBV7-9 and TRBJ1-5, reads DTGVSQNPRHKITKRGQNVTFRCDPISEHNRLYWYRQTLGQGPEFLTYFQNEAQLEKSRLLSDRFSAERPKGSFSTLEIQRTEQGDSAMYLCASSLGGGGFGQPQHFGDGTRLSIL.

This clonotype was seen at least ten times. This chain uses TRBV20-1 with TRBJ2-4; either TRBD1 or TRBD2 may fit D (5 bases each). Trimming shortened V by 3 bases and J by 8 bases, and 14 bases separated the two germline ends. This CDR3 is built from 13 residues. CDR1 is DFQATT, CDR2 SNEGSKA, per germline (reference sequence). The CDR3 spells CSASGSQGDIQYF. The DNA of the CDR3 is TGCAGTGCTAGCGGCAGCCAGGGAGACATTCAGTACTTC.

The rearrangement uses TRBV3-1 and TRBJ2-2; D gene unclear. Trimming took off 4 bases at V and 2 bases at J, with 5 bases between the two ends. Germline V CDR1 and CDR2: LGHDT, YNNKEL (reference sequence). The CDR3 sequence is 13 residues long. CDR3 region: CASSRVNTGELFF. CDR3 in DNA: TGTGCCAGCAGCCGCGTAAACACCGGGGAGCTGTTTTTT.

This clonotype was counted a few times. The gene calls are TRBV12-3 or TRBV12-4 and TRBJ1-1, with D unclear. Trimming removed 8 bases from V and 7 bases from J, with 11 bases in between. The CDR3 is made up of 11 amino acids. CDR3 amino acids: CASLRWGEAFF. CDR3 nucleotides: TGTGCCAGCCTAAGGTGGGGTGAAGCTTTCTTT.

J is TRBJ1-4 and V is TRBV7-9, with no clear D. Germline V lookup: CDR1 SEHNR, CDR2 FQNEAQ (reference sequence). Trimming left V 0 bases short and J 8 bases short, with 10 bases between. The CDR3 spans 14 residues. The DNA of the CDR3 is TGTGCCAGCAGCTTAGCCGGAAGGGCAGAAAAACTGTTTTTT. As protein: CASSLAGRAEKLFF. The full variable domain, rest sourced from reference TRBV7-9 and TRBJ1-4, is DTGVSQNPRHKITKRGQNVTFRCDPISEHNRLYWYRQTLGQGPEFLTYFQNEAQLEKSRLLSDRFSAERPKGSFSTLEIQRTEQGDSAMYLCASSLAGRAEKLFFGSGTQLSVL.

This clonotype turned up a few times. The CDR3 protein is CASSQGQMNYEQYF. The CDR3 DNA reads as TGTGCCAGCAGCCAAGGGCAGATGAACTACGAGCAGTACTTC. The rearrangement joins TRBV14 to TRBJ2-7; D is unclear. Germline loops: CDR1 SGHDN, CDR2 FVKESK. This CDR3 comprises 14 residues. V was clipped by 1 base and J by 3 bases, with 10 bases between them.

In its sample, this clonotype was seen many times. The V gene is TRBV10-1, the J gene TRBJ2-1, with 11 bases fitting TRBD2. CDR3 size: 15 residues. Germline V CDR1 and CDR2: WNHNN, SYGVQD (reference sequence). Unmatched junction bases numbered 9, after V lost 7 bases and J lost 7 bases. The CDR3 reads CASNIPGTSGNEQFF. The CDR3 DNA is TGCGCCAGCAACATTCCCGGGACTAGCGGTAATGAGCAGTTCTTC.

This clonotype was counted ten times or more. The chain couples TRBV2 to TRBJ1-2; a weak D match, TRBD1 (5 bases). The CDR3 consists of 16 residues. With 2 bases removed from V and 7 bases from J, the gap between germline ends came to 20 bases. Germline V gives CDR1 SNHLY, CDR2 FYNNEI. The CDR3 protein is CASSETMATQGFGYTF. CDR3 nucleotides: TGTGCCAGCAGTGAAACCATGGCTACGCAGGGATTTGGCTACACCTTC.

This clonotype has a count of ten or more. The V call is TRBV5-1, the J call TRBJ1-1, with D possibly matching TRBD1 (5 bases). Trimming removed 0 bases from V and 2 bases from J, with 14 bases in between. This CDR3 spans 16 amino acids. Germline CDR1 and CDR2: SGHRS and YFSETQ. This CDR3 is CASSLAGGSRNTEAFF. Written as DNA, the CDR3 is TGCGCCAGCAGCTTGGCCGGGGGGTCACGTAACACTGAAGCTTTCTTT.

This clonotype has more than one count but fewer than ten. The chain uses TRBV3-1 and TRBJ2-5; D possibly corresponds to TRBD2 (5 bases). The CDR3 covers 13 residues. V was shortened by 4 bases and J by 3 bases, with 9 bases between the two germline ends. Per the germline V gene, CDR1 is LGHDT and CDR2 is YNNKEL (reference sequence). In DNA, the CDR3 is TGTGCCAGCAGCCCGGACTTCGAAGAGACCCAGTACTTC. This encodes CASSPDFEETQYF.

This clonotype occurred many times. V and J are TRBV18 and TRBJ2-2, with 11 positions matching TRBD2. This CDR3 comprises 16 residues. Germline V CDR1 and CDR2: KGHSH, LQKENI. Trimming took 3 bases from V and 5 from J; bases not matched to a gene: 5. The chain's CDR3 is CASSPLAGGETGELFF. The CDR3 DNA is TGTGCCAGCTCACCGCTAGCGGGAGGAGAGACCGGGGAGCTGTTTTTT.

This clonotype was observed many times. The chain is built from TRBV6-5 and TRBJ1-1; D is possibly TRBD1 (6 bases). The CDR3 sequence is 12 residues long. V lost 6 bases, J lost 7 bases, and 12 bases lay in between. Germline lookup yields CDR1 MNHEY and CDR2 SVGAGI. In DNA form, the CDR3 reads TGTGCCAGCAGGCGACAGGATTTTGAAGCTTTCTTT. Translated, it gives CASRRQDFEAFF.

This clonotype has a handful of counts. The DNA for the CDR3 is TGCGCCAGCAGCCCCCTAGCGGGGGGGCCTGGAGATACGCAGTATTTT. Amino acid sequence: CASSPLAGGPGDTQYF. The chain is built from TRBV10-2 and TRBJ2-3; 12 nucleotides align to TRBD2. V was clipped by 6 bases and J by 5 bases; unmatched bases: 9. Per the germline V gene, CDR1 is WSHSY and CDR2 is SAAADI. The CDR3 runs to 16 residues.